These T cell receptor beta chains were read from a single sample in a study of control samples from healthy donors and cancer patients. The method was immunoSEQ multiplex PCR; TCRdb's version includes in-frame clones alone and lacks a portion of them. The sample consists of around 70,000 clones, 94% of them appearing once. Sequencing was carried out using blood. These TCRs come from a woman in her twenties or thirties in good health. Both conserved end residues are part of each CDR3. Each record gives: clone size, V gene, J gene, D gene, CDR3 DNA, CDR3 protein. D genes are given only for firm matches. Rows may omit the clone size; those that give it use once, few, many or a size class.

>few|TRBV5-1|TRBJ2-7|TRBD1
TGCGCCAGCAGCTTGGGGCACCGGGACAGCTCCTACGAGCAGTACTTC
CASSLGHRDSSYEQYF
>-|TRBV7-9|TRBJ1-1|-
TGTGCCAGCAGCCCCCAGGCCGGACAGCAGAAAGACACTGAAGCTTTCTTT
CASSPQAGQQKDTEAFF
>once|TRBV27|TRBJ1-4|TRBD1
TGTGCCAGCAGTTCAGTGGGGACAGGAGGAAAACTGTTTTTT
CASSSVGTGGKLFF
>-|TRBV2|TRBJ1-2|-
TGTGCCAGCAGTGTTGGTGAGGCGCCAGGCTACACCTTC
CASSVGEAPGYTF
>-|TRBV3-1/TRBV3-2|TRBJ1-4|TRBD1
TGTGCCTGCAGGGGGCCGGGAAAACTGTTTTTT
CACRGPGKLFF
>-|TRBV2|TRBJ1-5|-
TGTGCCAGCAGTCCCGACAGAAGATATCAGCCCCAGCATTTT
CASSPDRRYQPQHF
>-|TRBV4-2|TRBJ2-1|TRBD2
TGTGCCAGCAGCCATTCCGGGACTAGCCATGAGCAGTTCTTC
CASSHSGTSHEQFF
>-|TRBV28|TRBJ1-3|-
TGTGCCAGCACCCTAGGAGGGAACTCTGGAAACACCATATATTTT
CASTLGGNSGNTIYF
>-|TRBV15|TRBJ1-5|-
TGTGCCACCAGCAGATTGTTTGATCAGCCCCAGCATTTT
CATSRLFDQPQHF
>-|TRBV5-1|TRBJ1-3|TRBD1
TGCGCCAGCAGCACGACAGGGGGTGGAAACACCATATATTTT
CASSTTGGGNTIYF
>-|TRBV11-2|TRBJ1-4|TRBD1
TGTGCCAGCAGCGAAGGGACAGGGGATACGTTTTTT
CASSEGTGDTFF
>-|TRBV2|TRBJ2-1|TRBD1
TGTGCCAGCAGTATCGACAGGGGGCAATTCGGGGTCTACAATGAGCAGTTCTTC
CASSIDRGQFGVYNEQFF
>-|TRBV6-6|TRBJ2-2|-
TGTGCCAGCAGTTCTTCAAACACCGGGGAGCTGTTTTTT
CASSSSNTGELFF
>-|TRBV28|TRBJ1-2|-
TGTGCCAGCAGTTTACAGGGGCCCTCTAACTATGGCTACACCTTC
CASSLQGPSNYGYTF
>-|TRBV4-2|TRBJ2-1|TRBD1
TGTGCCAGCAGCCAGGGAAACAGGGGAGATCAGTTCTTC
CASSQGNRGDQFF
>-|TRBV9|TRBJ2-1|TRBD1
TGTGCCAGCAGCGCGACAGGGTCACGTTACAATGAGCAGTTCTTC
CASSATGSRYNEQFF
>-|TRBV18|TRBJ2-2|-
TGTGCCAGCTCCCCCTTCCTGGGGGCGGGACGAGGAACCGGGGAGCTGTTTTTT
CASSPFLGAGRGTGELFF
>-|TRBV6-6|TRBJ2-7|TRBD1
TGTGCCAGCACCGGACAGGCTTCTTCCTACGAGCAGTACTTC
CASTGQASSYEQYF